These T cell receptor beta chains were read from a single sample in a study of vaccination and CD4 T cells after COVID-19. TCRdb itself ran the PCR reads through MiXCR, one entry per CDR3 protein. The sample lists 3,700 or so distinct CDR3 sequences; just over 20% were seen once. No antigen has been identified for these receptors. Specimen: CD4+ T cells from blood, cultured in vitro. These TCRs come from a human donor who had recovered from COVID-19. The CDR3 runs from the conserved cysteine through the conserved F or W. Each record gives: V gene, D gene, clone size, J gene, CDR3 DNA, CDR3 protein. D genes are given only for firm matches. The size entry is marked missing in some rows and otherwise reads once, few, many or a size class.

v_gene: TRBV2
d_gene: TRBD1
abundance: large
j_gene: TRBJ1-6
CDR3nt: TGTGCCAGCAGACTCGGGACAGAGAATTGGTCCCTCCACTTT
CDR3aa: CASRLGTENWSLHF

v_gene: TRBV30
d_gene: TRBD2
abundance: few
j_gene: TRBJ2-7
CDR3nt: TGTGCCTGGAGACTAGCGGGGGACGAGCAGTACTTC
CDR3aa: CAWRLAGDEQYF

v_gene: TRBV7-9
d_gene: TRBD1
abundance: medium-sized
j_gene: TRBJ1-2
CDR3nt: TGTGCCAGCAGCCGGACAGGGAACTCGGGCTACACCTTC
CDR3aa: CASSRTGNSGYTF

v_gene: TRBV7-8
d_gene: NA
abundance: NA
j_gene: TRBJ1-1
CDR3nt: TGTGCCAGCAGCTTAGGGAGGGGGGGAGCCCCTCTGGGTTTCTTT
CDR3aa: CASSLGRGGAPLGFF

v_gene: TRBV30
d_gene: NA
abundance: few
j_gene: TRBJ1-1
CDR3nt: TGTGCCTGGGGAACGAGGGGGAAGAACACTGAAGCTTTCTTT
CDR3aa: CAWGTRGKNTEAFF

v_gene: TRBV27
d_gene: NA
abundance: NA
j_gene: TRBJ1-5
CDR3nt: TGTGCCAGCACCCAAAGGGAACGGCAGGGTAATCAGCCCCAGCATTTT
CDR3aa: CASTQRERQGNQPQHF

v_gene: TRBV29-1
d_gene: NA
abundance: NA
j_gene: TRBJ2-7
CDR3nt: TGCAGCGTACTTCGAGATTACGAGCAGTACTTC
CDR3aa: CSVLRDYEQYF

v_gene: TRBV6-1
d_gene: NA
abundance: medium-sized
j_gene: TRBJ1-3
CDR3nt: TGTGCCAGCAGTGAGGTTGGCACCATATATTTT
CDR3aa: CASSEVGTIYF

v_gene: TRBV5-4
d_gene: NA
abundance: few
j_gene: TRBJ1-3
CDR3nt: TGTGCCAGCAACCAACAGGATCGGGACACCATATATTTT
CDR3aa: CASNQQDRDTIYF

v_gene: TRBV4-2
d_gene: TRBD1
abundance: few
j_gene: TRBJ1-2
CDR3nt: TGTGCCAGCAGCCAAGTAGGACAGGGGTCCTATGGCTACACCTTC
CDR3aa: CASSQVGQGSYGYTF

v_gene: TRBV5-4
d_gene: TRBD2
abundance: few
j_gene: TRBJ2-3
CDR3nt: TGTGCCAGCAGCTTCCCTAGCGGGGGGCGGGTAGATACGCAGTATTTT
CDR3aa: CASSFPSGGRVDTQYF

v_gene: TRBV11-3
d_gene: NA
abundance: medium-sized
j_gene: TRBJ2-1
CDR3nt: TGTGCCAGCAGCTTGAACTTGAGGAATGAGCAGTTCTTC
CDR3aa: CASSLNLRNEQFF

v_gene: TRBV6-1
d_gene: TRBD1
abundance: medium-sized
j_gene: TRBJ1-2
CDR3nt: TGTGCCAGCACTCGGACAGGAGAGGCCTATGGCTACACCTTC
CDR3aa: CASTRTGEAYGYTF

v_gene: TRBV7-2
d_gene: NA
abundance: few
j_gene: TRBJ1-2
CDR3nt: TGTGCCAGCAGCTCCTCCGCCGGGGGCTACACCTTC
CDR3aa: CASSSSAGGYTF

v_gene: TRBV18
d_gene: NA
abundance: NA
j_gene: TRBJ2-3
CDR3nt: TGTGCCAGCTCACGGGAGCGGCCCACTAGCACAGATACGCAGTATTTT
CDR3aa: CASSRERPTSTDTQYF

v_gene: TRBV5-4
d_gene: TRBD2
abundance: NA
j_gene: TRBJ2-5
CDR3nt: TGTGCCAGCAGCCGGGGACTACAAGAGACCCAGTACTTC
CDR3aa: CASSRGLQETQYF

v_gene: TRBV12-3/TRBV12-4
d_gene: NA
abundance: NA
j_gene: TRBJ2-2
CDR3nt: TGTGCCAGCAGTCCAGCTCCCCCGGGTTCCGGGGAGCTGTTTTTT
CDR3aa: CASSPAPPGSGELFF

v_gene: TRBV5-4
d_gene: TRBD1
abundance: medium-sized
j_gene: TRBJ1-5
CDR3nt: TGTGCCAGCAGCTGGGCGATGGACAGGGACAATCAGCCCCAGCATTTT
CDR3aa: CASSWAMDRDNQPQHF

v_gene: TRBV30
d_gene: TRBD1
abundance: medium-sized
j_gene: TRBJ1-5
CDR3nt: TGTGCCTGGGGACTGGACAGGCGCAATCAGCCCCAGCATTTT
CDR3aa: CAWGLDRRNQPQHF

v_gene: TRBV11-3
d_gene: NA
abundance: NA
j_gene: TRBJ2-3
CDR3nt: TGTGCCAGCAGTGTGGGAGATACGCAGTATTTT
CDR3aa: CASSVGDTQYF

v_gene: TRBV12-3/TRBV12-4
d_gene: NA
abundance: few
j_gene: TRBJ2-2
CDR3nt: TGTGCCAGCAGTTTGAGAAGGGGAAGAAACACCGGGGAGCTGTTTTTT
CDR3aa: CASSLRRGRNTGELFF

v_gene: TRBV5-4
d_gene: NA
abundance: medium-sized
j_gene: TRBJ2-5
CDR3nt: TGTGCCAGCAGCTTGGCGTCCTACCAAGAGACCCAGTACTTC
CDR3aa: CASSLASYQETQYF

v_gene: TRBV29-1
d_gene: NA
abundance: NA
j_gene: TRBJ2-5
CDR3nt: TGCAGCGGCAACAGATTAGGGGGGTTCGAGACCCAGTACTTC
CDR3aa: CSGNRLGGFETQYF

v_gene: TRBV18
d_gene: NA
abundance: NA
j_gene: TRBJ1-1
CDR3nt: TGTGCCAGCTCACCGAGCAAACGGGCTTTCTTT
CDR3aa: CASSPSKRAFF

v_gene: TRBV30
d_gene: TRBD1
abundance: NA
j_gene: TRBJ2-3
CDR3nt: TGTGCCTGGCAGGGGGTATTAAAGACAGATACGCAGTATTTT
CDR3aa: CAWQGVLKTDTQYF

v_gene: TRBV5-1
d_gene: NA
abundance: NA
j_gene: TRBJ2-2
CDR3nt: TGCGCCAGCAGCCTAGGGGATTGGGAAACCGGGGAGCTGTTTTTT
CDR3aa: CASSLGDWETGELFF

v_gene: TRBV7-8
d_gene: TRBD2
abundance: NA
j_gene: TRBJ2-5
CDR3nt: TGTGTCAGCAGCTTAGTCGGCGGGGGGGCGGAGACCCAGTACTTC
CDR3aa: CVSSLVGGGAETQYF

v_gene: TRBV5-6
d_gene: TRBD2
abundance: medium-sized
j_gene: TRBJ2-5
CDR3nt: TGTGCCAGCAGCCAACTAGCGGGGGGCCAAGAGACCCAGTACTTC
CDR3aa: CASSQLAGGQETQYF

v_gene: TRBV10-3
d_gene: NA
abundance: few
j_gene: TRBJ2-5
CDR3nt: TGTGCCATCAGTGGGGGACTCCAAGAGACCCAGTACTTC
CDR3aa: CAISGGLQETQYF

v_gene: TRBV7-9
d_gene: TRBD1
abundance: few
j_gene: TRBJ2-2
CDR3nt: TGTGCCAGCAGCAGGGGACAGGGGGACACCGGGGAGCTGTTTTTT
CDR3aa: CASSRGQGDTGELFF

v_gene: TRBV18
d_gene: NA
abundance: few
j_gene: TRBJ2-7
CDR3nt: TGTGCCAGCTCACCGTTTCAGCCCTCCTACGAGCAGTACTTC
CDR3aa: CASSPFQPSYEQYF

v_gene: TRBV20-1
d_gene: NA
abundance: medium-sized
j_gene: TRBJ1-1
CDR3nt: TGCAGTGCTAGAGTTGGGGGGCGCACTGAAGCTTTCTTT
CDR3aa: CSARVGGRTEAFF

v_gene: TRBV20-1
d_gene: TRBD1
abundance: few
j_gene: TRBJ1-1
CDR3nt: TGCAGTGCATACAGGGGGCCGGGCACTGAAGCTTTCTTT
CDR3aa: CSAYRGPGTEAFF